These 25 T cell receptor beta chains were all obtained from the same sample, sequenced in a study of CD8 T cells in Susac syndrome. RNA totalling roughly 0.45 to 1 ug underwent reverse transcription with random hexamers. TCRdb ran MiXCR on the immunoSEQ multiplex PCR reads and lists one entry per CDR3 protein. The table shows roughly 120,000 distinct CDR3 sequences, with 96% occurring only once. The sample taken for sequencing was CD4+ T cells from PBMCs. The source of these receptors is a human donor in good health.

The V gene is TRBV3-1, the J gene TRBJ2-3, with 10 nucleotides matching TRBD2. Germline V gene sequence: CDR1 LGHDT, CDR2 YNNKEL (reference sequence). CDR3 length equals 16 residues. Losses at the gene ends were 4 bases for V and 2 bases for J; bases not matched to a gene: 6. CDR3 protein: CASSRGLAETTDTQYF. The CDR3, as DNA: TGTGCCAGCAGCCGAGGACTAGCGGAGACCACAGATACGCAGTATTTT.

To note about this clonotype: Likely a read error: the CDR3 ends without its conserved phenylalanine or tryptophan. Because the CDR3's place on the DNA is in doubt, the DNA is left out and the CDR3 is given as listed by TCRdb. The chain couples TRBV5-1 to TRBJ1-2; the table assigns TRBD1, which was not confirmed against the DNA. Germline V gene sequence: CDR1 SGHRS, CDR2 YFSETQ. The length of the CDR3 is 14 amino acids, counting both ends. The CDR3 sequence: CASTGTGAAAGYTC.

The gene calls are TRBV24-1 and TRBJ2-5; weak D call: TRBD2 (6 bases). Germline V gene sequence: CDR1 KGHDR, CDR2 SFDVKD. With 3 bases removed from V and 0 bases from J, the gap between germline ends came to 10 bases. This CDR3 comprises 15 residues. The CDR3 DNA is TGTGCCACCAGTGATCCCCGGGACTACCAAGAGACCCAGTACTTC. It codes for CATSDPRDYQETQYF.

This rearrangement joins TRBV20-1 to TRBJ2-5; 8 positions agree with TRBD2. The V gene's germline CDR1 is DFQATT and CDR2 SNEGSKA (reference sequence). J gave up 1 base and V 0 bases, and 4 bases lay outside the gene matches. This CDR3 has 15 residues. CDR3 sequence (DNA): TGCAGTGCTAGAGATCTAGCGGGCAGCCAAGAGACCCAGTACTTC. This encodes CSARDLAGSQETQYF.

The chain employs TRBV7-2 and TRBJ2-1; 7 bases fit TRBD2. V was clipped by 1 base and J by 4 bases; unmatched bases: 10. Germline V gives CDR1 SGHTA, CDR2 FQGNSA. The CDR3 consists of 17 residues. CDR3 amino acids: CASSLGLIGRGYNEQFF. For the CDR3, the DNA is TGTGCCAGCAGCTTAGGACTGATTGGGAGGGGATACAATGAGCAGTTCTTC.

This clonotype came up once. Germline is not matched at one junction end, which may reflect a read error. CDR3 sequence: CATSRSAVNTEASF. In DNA form, the CDR3 reads TGTGCCACCAGCAGGTCGGCGGTAAACACTGAAGCTTCCTTT. This sequence joins TRBV15 and TRBJ1-1; D remains ambiguous. Per germline, CDR1 LNHNV and CDR2 YYDKDF (reference sequence). The CDR3 spans 14 residues.

This clonotype was recorded only once. The chain couples TRBV2 to TRBJ1-1, with TRBD1 as a possible D gene (5 bases). Germline CDR1 reads SNHLY; CDR2 reads FYNNEI. CDR3 size: 13 residues. V dropped 7 bases and J dropped 9 bases, with 18 bases sitting between them. CDR3: CASNVKGREQAFF. CDR3 sequence (DNA): TGTGCCAGCAATGTAAAGGGGAGGGAGCAAGCTTTCTTT.

This sequence joins TRBV5-6 and TRBJ2-7; D may be TRBD1 (5 bases). Germline loops: CDR1 SGHDT, CDR2 YYEEEE. Trimming removed 1 base from V and 2 bases from J, with 10 bases in between. This CDR3 is built from 14 residues. CDR3: CASSLLDSTYEQYF. CDR3 in DNA: TGTGCCAGCAGCTTGTTAGACAGCACCTACGAGCAGTACTTC.

This clonotype has only one observation. This sequence joins TRBV7-2 and TRBJ2-7; D unclear. The CDR3 runs 15 residues. Per germline, CDR1 SGHTA and CDR2 FQGNSA. V was clipped by 2 bases and J by 0 bases, with 11 bases between them. In DNA, the CDR3 is TGTGCCAGCAGCTTAAACGGGCGGAGCTCCTACGAGCAGTACTTC. Translation gives CASSLNGRSSYEQYF.

This chain joins TRBV5-1 and TRBJ2-7; the D is unclear. CDR1 and CDR2 from the germline V gene are SGHRS and YFSETQ. The CDR3 loop spans 13 amino acids. The ends were cut back, 3 bases at V and 4 bases at J, with 11 bases in the middle. The CDR3 region has the DNA TGCGCCAGCAGCTCCGTTGGCGGTTACGAGCAGTACTTC. It yields the protein CASSSVGGYEQYF.

The chain employs TRBV7-2 and TRBJ2-7; 8 bases align to TRBD2. The CDR3 is made up of 14 amino acids. The trim removed 5 bases at V and 2 bases at J, leaving 5 bases unmatched. Looked up from germline, CDR1 is SGHTA and CDR2 is FQGNSA. The DNA for the CDR3 is TGTGCCAGCAGCGATACTAGCGGACCCTACGAGCAGTACTTC. Protein product: CASSDTSGPYEQYF.

This chain links TRBV5-1 with TRBJ1-1; no clear D gene. V was shortened by 5 bases and J by 1 base, with 12 bases between the two germline ends. CDR3 size: 14 residues. Germline V CDR1 and CDR2: SGHRS, YFSETQ. The CDR3 here is CASRPSSGNTEAFF. The DNA for the CDR3 is TGCGCCAGCAGACCATCGTCTGGGAACACTGAAGCTTTCTTT.

V and J are TRBV27 and TRBJ2-1; TRBD2 aligns across 9 bases. The CDR3 extends over 15 amino acids. V trimming: 8 bases; J trimming: 9 bases; junction bases outside the gene matches: 14. The germline gives CDR1 MNHEY, CDR2 SMNVEV (reference sequence). DNA for the CDR3: TGTGCCAGCGCTTTTAGCGGGAGTACTCCGGGTGAGCAGTTCTTC. It is translated as CASAFSGSTPGEQFF.

In regard to this clonotype: The conserved phenylalanine or tryptophan is not found at the CDR3 terminus, so this likely reflects a read error. This rearrangement joins TRBV5-4 to TRBJ2-7; 9 bases are a match to TRBD1. V lost 0 bases to trimming and J lost 1 base; unmatched junction nucleotides: 2. Germline CDR1 reads SGHNT; CDR2 reads YYREEE (reference sequence). This CDR3 has 15 residues. CDR3 DNA: TGTGCCAGCAGCTTGGGAGGGACAGGGTCCTACGAGCAGTACCTC. The encoded protein is CASSLGGTGSYEQYL.

The chain is built from TRBV9 and TRBJ2-2; 8 nucleotides agree with TRBD1. The CDR3 spans 14 residues. The J segment lost 8 bases and the V segment lost 3 bases, leaving 6 bases of the junction unmatched. Germline values: CDR1 SGDLS, CDR2 YYNGEE. Written as DNA, the CDR3 is TGTGCCAGCAGCGACCGCAGGGGGCTGGGGGAGCTGTTTTTT. It is translated as CASSDRRGLGELFF. Together with reference TRBV9 and TRBJ2-2, the CDR3 gives the full variable domain: DSGVTQTPKHLITATGQRVTLRCSPRSGDLSVYWYQQSLDQGLQFLIQYYNGEERAKGNILERFSAQQFPDLHSELNLSSLELGDSALYFCASSDRRGLGELFFGEGSRLTVL.

In nucleotides, the CDR3 is TGCAGTGCTTCCTCCCCCGGGGGTGAAAAACTGTTTTTT. Encoded protein: CSASSPGGEKLFF. The chain recombines TRBV20-1 with TRBJ1-4; weak D call: TRBD1 (5 bases). V was shortened by 5 bases and J by 7 bases, with 14 bases between the two germline ends. The CDR3 runs to 13 residues. Germline-derived CDR1 and CDR2 are DFQATT and SNEGSKA (reference sequence).

The sample holds one count of this clonotype. The chain uses TRBV5-1 and TRBJ1-1, with D possibly being TRBD1 (6 bases). The CDR3 is 14 amino acids. The V gene lost 4 bases and the J gene lost 4 bases, with 14 bases spanning the gap. CDR1 and CDR2 (germline): SGHRS, YFSETQ. CDR3 DNA: TGCGCCAGCAGCACGGACAGTGGAATCACTGAAGCTTTCTTT. Translated: CASSTDSGITEAFF.

The chain is built from TRBV20-1 and TRBJ2-1, with D possibly TRBD1 on 5 matching bases. The CDR3 covers 12 residues. V lost 8 bases to trimming and J lost 2 bases, with 10 bases between them. CDR1 is DFQATT and CDR2 is SNEGSKA in the germline V gene (reference sequence). The CDR3 DNA follows: TGCAGTCTCCAGGGTCCCTACAATGAGCAGTTCTTC. This codes for CSLQGPYNEQFF.

This chain uses TRBV3-1 with TRBJ2-7; 10 positions match TRBD2. The J segment lost 2 bases and the V segment lost 0 bases, leaving 7 bases of the junction unmatched. This CDR3 region has 17 residues. Germline V CDR1 and CDR2: LGHDT, YNNKEL (reference sequence). The CDR3 here is CASSQDRTAGGPYEQYF. CDR3 nucleotide sequence: TGTGCCAGCAGCCAAGATAGAACAGCGGGAGGGCCCTACGAGCAGTACTTC.

The rearrangement uses TRBV3-1 and TRBJ1-5, with 9 bases identical to TRBD1. The CDR3 has 13 residues. With 6 bases clipped from V and 5 bases from J, the junction kept 2 bases outside the gene matches. Germline CDR1 LGHDT, CDR2 YNNKEL (reference sequence). The CDR3 reads CASSRTGDQPQHF. In DNA form, the CDR3 reads TGTGCCAGCAGTCGGACAGGGGATCAGCCCCAGCATTTT.

This CDR3 is CASSSRGTDQGWTQYF. CDR3 nucleotide sequence: TGTGCCAGCAGCTCCCGGGGGACTGATCAGGGGTGGACCCAGTACTTC. The rearrangement uses TRBV3-1 and TRBJ2-5, with D perhaps TRBD1 or TRBD2 (6 bases each). CDR1 is LGHDT and CDR2 is YNNKEL in the germline V gene (reference sequence). The length of the CDR3 is 16 residues. V lost 5 bases, J lost 7 bases, and 23 bases lay in between.

The chain employs TRBV19 and TRBJ1-1; 7 bases fit TRBD1. This CDR3 has 14 amino acids. Trimming cost V 10 bases and J 1 base; bases outside gene matches: 9. In germline, CDR1 is LNHDA, CDR2 SQIVND (reference sequence). The CDR3 coding sequence is TGTGCCACTCGTTCGGGACAGAGGAACACTGAAGCTTTCTTT. Its translation is CATRSGQRNTEAFF.

The genes are TRBV25-1 and TRBJ2-7, with TRBD1 matching 8 bases. CDR1 MGHDK and CDR2 SYGVNS come from the germline V gene. Unmatched junction bases numbered 9, after V lost 4 bases and J lost 4 bases. The length of the CDR3 is 15 residues. The CDR3 reads CASSGGGRGQYEQYF. The CDR3 DNA reads TGTGCCAGCAGTGGGGGCGGCAGGGGGCAATACGAGCAGTACTTC.

This clonotype appeared once. V is TRBV28 and J is TRBJ2-3; no firm D call. V was pared by 6 bases and J by 0 bases, with 10 bases between. Germline CDR1 is MDHEN and CDR2 is SYDVKM. This CDR3 contains 14 residues. This CDR3 is CASSSRASTDTQYF. As DNA, the CDR3 is TGTGCCAGCAGCTCACGGGCGAGCACAGATACGCAGTATTTT.

The chain joins TRBV20-1 to TRBJ2-5; the match to TRBD2 covers 7 bases. The CDR3 runs 16 residues. V was clipped by 6 bases and J by 2 bases; unmatched bases: 15. Germline values: CDR1 DFQATT, CDR2 SNEGSKA (reference sequence). The CDR3 nucleotides are TGCAGTGCAGAGCGGGGACCGCCGGGGATACAAGAGACCCAGTACTTC. This codes for CSAERGPPGIQETQYF.